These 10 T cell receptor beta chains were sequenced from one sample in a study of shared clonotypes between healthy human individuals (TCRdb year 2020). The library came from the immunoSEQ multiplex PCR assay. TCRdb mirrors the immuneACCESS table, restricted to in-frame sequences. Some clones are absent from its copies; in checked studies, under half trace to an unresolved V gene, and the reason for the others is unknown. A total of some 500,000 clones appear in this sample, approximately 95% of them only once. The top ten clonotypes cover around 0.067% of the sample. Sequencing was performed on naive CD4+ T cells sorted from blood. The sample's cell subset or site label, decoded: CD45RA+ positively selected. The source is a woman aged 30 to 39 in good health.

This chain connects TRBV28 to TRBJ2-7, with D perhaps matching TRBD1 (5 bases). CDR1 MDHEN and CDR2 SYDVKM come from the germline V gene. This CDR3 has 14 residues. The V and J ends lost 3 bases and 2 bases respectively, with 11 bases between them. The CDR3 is CASSFAGATYEQYF. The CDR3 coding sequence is TGTGCCAGCAGTTTCGCTGGGGCCACCTACGAGCAGTACTTC.

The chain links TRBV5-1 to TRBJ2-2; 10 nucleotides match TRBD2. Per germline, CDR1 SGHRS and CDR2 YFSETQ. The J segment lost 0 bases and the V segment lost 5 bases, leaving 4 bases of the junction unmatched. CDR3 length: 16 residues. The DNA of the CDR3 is TGCGCCAGCAGGAGCGGGAGGGGGTCGAACACCGGGGAGCTGTTTTTT. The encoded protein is CASRSGRGSNTGELFF.

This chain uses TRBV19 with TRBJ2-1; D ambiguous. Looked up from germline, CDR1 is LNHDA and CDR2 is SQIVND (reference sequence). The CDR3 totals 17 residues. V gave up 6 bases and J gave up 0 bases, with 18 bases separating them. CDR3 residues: CASSSPPLWSSYNEQFF. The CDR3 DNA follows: TGTGCCAGTAGCTCTCCTCCACTCTGGAGCTCCTACAATGAGCAGTTCTTC.

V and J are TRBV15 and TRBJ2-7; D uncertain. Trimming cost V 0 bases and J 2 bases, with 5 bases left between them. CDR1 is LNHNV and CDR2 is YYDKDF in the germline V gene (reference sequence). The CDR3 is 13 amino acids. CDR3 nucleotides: TGTGCCACCAGCAGAGATACAACCTACGAGCAGTACTTC. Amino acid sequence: CATSRDTTYEQYF.

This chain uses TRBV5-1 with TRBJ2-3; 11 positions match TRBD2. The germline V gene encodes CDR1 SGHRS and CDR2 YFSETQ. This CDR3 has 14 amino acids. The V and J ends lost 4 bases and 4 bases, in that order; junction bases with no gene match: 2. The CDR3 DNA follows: TGCGCCAGCAGCCCTAGCGGGAGGTCAGATACGCAGTATTTT. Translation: CASSPSGRSDTQYF.

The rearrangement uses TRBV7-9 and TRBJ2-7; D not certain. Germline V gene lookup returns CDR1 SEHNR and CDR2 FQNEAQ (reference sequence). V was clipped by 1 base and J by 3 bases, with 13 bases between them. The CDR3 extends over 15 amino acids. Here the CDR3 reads CASSLVPLPDYEQYF. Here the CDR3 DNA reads TGTGCCAGCAGCTTAGTCCCCTTACCAGACTACGAGCAGTACTTC. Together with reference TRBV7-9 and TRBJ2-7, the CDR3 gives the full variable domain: DTGVSQNPRHKITKRGQNVTFRCDPISEHNRLYWYRQTLGQGPEFLTYFQNEAQLEKSRLLSDRFSAERPKGSFSTLEIQRTEQGDSAMYLCASSLVPLPDYEQYFGPGTRLTVT.

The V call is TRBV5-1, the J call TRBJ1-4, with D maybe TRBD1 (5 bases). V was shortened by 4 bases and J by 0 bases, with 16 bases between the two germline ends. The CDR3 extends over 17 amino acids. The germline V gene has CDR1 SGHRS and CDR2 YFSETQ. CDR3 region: CASSRGYSVATNEKLFF. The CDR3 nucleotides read TGCGCCAGCAGCAGGGGTTACTCAGTTGCAACTAATGAAAAACTGTTTTTT.

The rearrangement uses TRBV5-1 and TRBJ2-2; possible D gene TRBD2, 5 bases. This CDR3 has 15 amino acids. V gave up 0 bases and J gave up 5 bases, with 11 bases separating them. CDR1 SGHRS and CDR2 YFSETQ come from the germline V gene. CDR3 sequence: CASSLGLAATGELFF. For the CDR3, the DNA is TGCGCCAGCAGCTTGGGGCTAGCTGCTACCGGGGAGCTGTTTTTT.

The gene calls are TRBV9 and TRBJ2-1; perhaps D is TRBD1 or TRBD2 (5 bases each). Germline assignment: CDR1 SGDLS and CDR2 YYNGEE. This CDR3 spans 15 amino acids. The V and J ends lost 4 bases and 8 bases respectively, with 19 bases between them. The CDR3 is CASSFYSERGDEQFF. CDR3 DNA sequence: TGTGCCAGCAGCTTCTATAGCGAGAGGGGCGATGAGCAGTTCTTC. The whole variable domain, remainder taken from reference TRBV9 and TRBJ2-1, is DSGVTQTPKHLITATGQRVTLRCSPRSGDLSVYWYQQSLDQGLQFLIQYYNGEERAKGNILERFSAQQFPDLHSELNLSSLELGDSALYFCASSFYSERGDEQFFGPGTRLTVL.

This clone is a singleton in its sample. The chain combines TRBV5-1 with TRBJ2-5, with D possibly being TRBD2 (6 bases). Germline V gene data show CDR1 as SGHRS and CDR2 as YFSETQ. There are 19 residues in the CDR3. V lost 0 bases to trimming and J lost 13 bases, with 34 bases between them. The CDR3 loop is CASSLAEFSASHPPGSWYF. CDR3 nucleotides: TGCGCCAGCAGCTTGGCCGAATTCAGCGCCTCACACCCCCCCGGGAGTTGGTACTTC.